This TCR beta chain comes out of a study of identical twins. TCRdb redid the calling of the 5' RACE reads with MiXCR, one entry per CDR3 protein. The sample includes about 240,000 distinct CDR3 sequences, about an eighth of them seen just once. This clonotype was observed at least ten times. These data were also filed under a second study, of yellow fever vaccine responses in identical twins. That publication notes: Vaccine-induced T cell responses in twins were reportedly observed to appear partly convergent, partly personalized.

This clonotype was obtained from a woman under 30 in good health. Sequencing used memory (CD45RO+) T cells sorted from blood.

This CDR3 reads CASSILWSGANVLTF. Here the CDR3 DNA reads TGTGCCAGTAGTATCCTCTGGTCTGGGGCCAACGTCCTGACTTTC. The chain couples TRBV19 to TRBJ2-6; D ambiguous. Trimming shortened V by 3 bases and J by 1 base, and 7 bases separated the two germline ends. CDR3 length: 15 amino acids. Germline CDR1 LNHDA, CDR2 SQIVND (reference sequence).